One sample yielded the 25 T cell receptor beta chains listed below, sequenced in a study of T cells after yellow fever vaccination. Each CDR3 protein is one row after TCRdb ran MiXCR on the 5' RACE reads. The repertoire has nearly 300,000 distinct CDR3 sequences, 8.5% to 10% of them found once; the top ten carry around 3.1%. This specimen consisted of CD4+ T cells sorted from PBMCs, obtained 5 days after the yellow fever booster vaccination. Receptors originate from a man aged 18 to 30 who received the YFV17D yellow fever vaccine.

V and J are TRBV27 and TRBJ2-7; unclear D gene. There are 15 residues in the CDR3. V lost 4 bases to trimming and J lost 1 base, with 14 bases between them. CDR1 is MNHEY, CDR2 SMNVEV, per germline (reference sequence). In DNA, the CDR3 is TGTGCCAGCAGTTCGGGTCTACGGAAGTCCTACGAGCAGTACTTC. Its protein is CASSSGLRKSYEQYF.

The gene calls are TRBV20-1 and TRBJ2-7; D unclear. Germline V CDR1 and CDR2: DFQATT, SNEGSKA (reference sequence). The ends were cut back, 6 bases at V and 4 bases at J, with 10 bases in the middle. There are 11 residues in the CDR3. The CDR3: CSAKPSYEQYF. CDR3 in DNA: TGCAGTGCAAAGCCGTCTTACGAGCAGTACTTC.

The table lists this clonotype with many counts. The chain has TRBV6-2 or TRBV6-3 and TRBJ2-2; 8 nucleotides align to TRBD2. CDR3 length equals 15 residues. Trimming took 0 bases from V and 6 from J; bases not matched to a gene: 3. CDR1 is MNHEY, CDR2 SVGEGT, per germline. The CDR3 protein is CASSYSPTSAGELFF. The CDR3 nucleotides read TGTGCCAGCAGTTACTCTCCGACTAGCGCCGGGGAGCTGTTTTTT.

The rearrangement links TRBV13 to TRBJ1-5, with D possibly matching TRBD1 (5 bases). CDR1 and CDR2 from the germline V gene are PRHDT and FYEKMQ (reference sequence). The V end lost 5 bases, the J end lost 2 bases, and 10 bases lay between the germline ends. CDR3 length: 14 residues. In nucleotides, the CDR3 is TGTGCCAGCAGCCGGGGGTTTCGCAATCAGCCCCAGCATTTT. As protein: CASSRGFRNQPQHF.

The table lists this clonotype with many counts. CDR3 nucleotides: TGTGCCAGCAGCCAAGGCGTAGCGGGGGGGACAGATACGCAGTATTTT. It codes for CASSQGVAGGTDTQYF. The chain combines TRBV4-2 with TRBJ2-3, with 11 bases lining up with TRBD2. V shed 1 base, J shed 3 bases, and the junction held 3 bases outside the gene matches. CDR3 length: 16 residues. Germline values: CDR1 LGHNA, CDR2 YNFKEQ.

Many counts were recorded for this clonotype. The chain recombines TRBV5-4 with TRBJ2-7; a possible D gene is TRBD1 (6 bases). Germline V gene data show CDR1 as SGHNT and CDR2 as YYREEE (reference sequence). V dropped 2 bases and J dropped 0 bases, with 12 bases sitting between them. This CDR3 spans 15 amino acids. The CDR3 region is CASSLQTGFSYEQYF. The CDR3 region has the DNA TGTGCCAGCAGCTTACAGACAGGATTCTCCTACGAGCAGTACTTC.

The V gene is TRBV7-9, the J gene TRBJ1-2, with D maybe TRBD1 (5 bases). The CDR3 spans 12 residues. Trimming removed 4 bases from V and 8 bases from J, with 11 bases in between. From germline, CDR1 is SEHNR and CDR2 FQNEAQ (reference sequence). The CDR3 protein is CASSWQGYGYTF. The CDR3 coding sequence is TGTGCCAGCAGCTGGCAGGGTTACGGCTACACCTTC.

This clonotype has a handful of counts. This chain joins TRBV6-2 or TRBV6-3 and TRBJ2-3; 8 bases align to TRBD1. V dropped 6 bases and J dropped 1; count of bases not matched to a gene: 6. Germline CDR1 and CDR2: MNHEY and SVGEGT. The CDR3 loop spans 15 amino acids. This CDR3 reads CASRDAGQGTDTQYF. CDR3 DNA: TGTGCCAGCAGAGACGCGGGACAGGGCACAGATACGCAGTATTTT.

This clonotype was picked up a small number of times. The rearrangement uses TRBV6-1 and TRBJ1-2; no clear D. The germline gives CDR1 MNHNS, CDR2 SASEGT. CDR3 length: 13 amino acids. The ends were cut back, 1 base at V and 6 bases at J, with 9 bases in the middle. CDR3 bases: TGTGCCAGCAGTGAAGGGGGAGGGAATGGCTACACCTTC. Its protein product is CASSEGGGNGYTF.

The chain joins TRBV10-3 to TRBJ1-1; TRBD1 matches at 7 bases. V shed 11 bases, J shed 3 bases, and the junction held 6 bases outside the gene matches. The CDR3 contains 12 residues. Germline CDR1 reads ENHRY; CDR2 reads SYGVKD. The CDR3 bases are TGTGCCGCTGGTCAGGGGGACACTGAAGCTTTCTTT. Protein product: CAAGQGDTEAFF.

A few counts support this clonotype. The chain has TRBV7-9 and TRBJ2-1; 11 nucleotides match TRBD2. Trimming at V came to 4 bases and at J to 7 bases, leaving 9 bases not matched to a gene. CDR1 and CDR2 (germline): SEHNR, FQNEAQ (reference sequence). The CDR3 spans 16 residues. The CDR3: CASSSELLAGGNEQFF. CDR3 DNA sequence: TGTGCCAGCAGCTCCGAGCTCCTAGCGGGGGGAAATGAGCAGTTCTTC.

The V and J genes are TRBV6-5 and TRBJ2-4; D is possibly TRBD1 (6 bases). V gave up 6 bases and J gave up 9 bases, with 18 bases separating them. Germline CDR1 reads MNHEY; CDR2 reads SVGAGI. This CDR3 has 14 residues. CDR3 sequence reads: CASSPGRGESIQYF. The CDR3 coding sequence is TGTGCCAGCAGCCCGGGCAGGGGAGAGTCCATTCAGTACTTC.

CDR3 DNA sequence: TGTGCCAGCAGCTCGGGACTAGTCCTCAATGAGCAGTTCTTC. Protein sequence: CASSSGLVLNEQFF. This rearrangement joins TRBV7-9 to TRBJ2-1; 8 positions match TRBD2. The V gene end was trimmed by 4 bases and the J gene end by 6 bases; junction bases not matched to a gene: 5. This CDR3 contains 14 residues. The germline gives CDR1 SEHNR, CDR2 FQNEAQ (reference sequence).

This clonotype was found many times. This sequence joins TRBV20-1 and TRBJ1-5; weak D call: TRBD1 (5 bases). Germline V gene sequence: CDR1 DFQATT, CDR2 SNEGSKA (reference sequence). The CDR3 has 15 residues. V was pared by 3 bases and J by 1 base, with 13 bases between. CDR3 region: CSASRVGGSNQPQHF. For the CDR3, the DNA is TGCAGTGCTAGTCGAGTTGGGGGGAGCAATCAGCCCCAGCATTTT.

CDR3 protein: CASSTQLGVETQYF. CDR3 DNA sequence: TGTGCCAGCAGCACACAGCTAGGGGTGGAGACCCAGTACTTC. The chain uses TRBV7-8 and TRBJ2-5, with D maybe TRBD1 (5 bases). Germline CDR1 is SGHVS and CDR2 is FQNEAQ. V was cut by 5 bases and J by 5 bases, with 15 bases left in between. The CDR3 covers 14 residues.

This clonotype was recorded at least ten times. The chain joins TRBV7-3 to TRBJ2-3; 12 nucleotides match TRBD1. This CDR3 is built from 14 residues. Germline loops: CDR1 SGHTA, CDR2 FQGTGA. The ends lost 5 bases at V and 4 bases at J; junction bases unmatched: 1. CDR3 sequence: CASSGTGGSDTQYF. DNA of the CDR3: TGTGCCAGCAGCGGGACAGGGGGCTCAGATACGCAGTATTTT.

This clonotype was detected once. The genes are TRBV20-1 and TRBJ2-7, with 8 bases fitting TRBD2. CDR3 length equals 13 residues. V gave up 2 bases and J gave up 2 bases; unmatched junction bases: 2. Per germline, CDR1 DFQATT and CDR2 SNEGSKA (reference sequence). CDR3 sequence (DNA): TGCAGTGCTAGACACGGGGGGGCCTACGAGCAGTACTTC. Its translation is CSARHGGAYEQYF.

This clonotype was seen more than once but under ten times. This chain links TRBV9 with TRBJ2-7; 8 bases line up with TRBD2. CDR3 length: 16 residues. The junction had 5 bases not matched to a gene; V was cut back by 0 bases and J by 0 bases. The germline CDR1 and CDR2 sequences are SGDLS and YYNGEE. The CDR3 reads CASSVEAGGGSYEQYF. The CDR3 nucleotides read TGTGCCAGCAGCGTAGAGGCGGGGGGAGGCTCCTACGAGCAGTACTTC.

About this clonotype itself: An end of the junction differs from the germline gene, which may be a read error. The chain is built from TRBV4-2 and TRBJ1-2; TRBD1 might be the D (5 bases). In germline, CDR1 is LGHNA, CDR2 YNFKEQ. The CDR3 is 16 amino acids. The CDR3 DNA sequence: TGTGCCAGCAGCCCACCCTACAGGAGGGGTAACTATGGTTACACCTTC. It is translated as CASSPPYRRGNYGYTF.

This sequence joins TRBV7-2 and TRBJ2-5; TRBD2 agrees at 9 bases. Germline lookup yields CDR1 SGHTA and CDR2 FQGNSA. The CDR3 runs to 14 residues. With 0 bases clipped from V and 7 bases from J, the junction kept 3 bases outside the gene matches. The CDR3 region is CASSLARGGWTQYF. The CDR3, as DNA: TGTGCCAGCAGCTTAGCGCGGGGGGGGTGGACCCAGTACTTC.

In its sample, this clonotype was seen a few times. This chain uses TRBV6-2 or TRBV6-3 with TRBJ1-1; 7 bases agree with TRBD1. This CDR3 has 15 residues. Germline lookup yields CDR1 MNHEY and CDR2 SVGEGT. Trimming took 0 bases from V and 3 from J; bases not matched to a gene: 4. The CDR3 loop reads CASSYSRGWDTEAFF. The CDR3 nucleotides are TGTGCCAGCAGTTACTCCAGGGGGTGGGACACTGAAGCTTTCTTT.

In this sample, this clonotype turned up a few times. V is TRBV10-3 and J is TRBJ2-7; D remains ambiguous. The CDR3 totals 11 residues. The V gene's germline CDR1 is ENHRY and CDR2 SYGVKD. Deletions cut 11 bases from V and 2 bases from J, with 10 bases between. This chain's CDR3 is CAVRKAYEQYF. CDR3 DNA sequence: TGTGCCGTCCGGAAAGCCTACGAGCAGTACTTC.

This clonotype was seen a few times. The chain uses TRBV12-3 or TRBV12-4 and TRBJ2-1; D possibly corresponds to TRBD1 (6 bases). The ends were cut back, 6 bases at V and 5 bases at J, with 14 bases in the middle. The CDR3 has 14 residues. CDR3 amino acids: CASRGTRNHNEQFF. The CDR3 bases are TGTGCCAGCAGAGGGACACGGAACCACAATGAGCAGTTCTTC.

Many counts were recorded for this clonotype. The DNA for the CDR3 is TGTGCCAGCAGCTTGAGGGGGTCGTCCGGGGAGCTGTTTTTT. It translates to CASSLRGSSGELFF. V gene TRBV7-9 combines with J gene TRBJ2-2, with D maybe TRBD1 (6 bases). The CDR3 consists of 14 residues. Per the germline V gene, CDR1 is SEHNR and CDR2 is FQNEAQ (reference sequence). V was shortened by 3 bases and J by 6 bases, with 11 bases between the two germline ends. The variable domain in full, with the rest retrieved from reference TRBV7-9 and TRBJ2-2, is DTGVSQNPRHKITKRGQNVTFRCDPISEHNRLYWYRQTLGQGPEFLTYFQNEAQLEKSRLLSDRFSAERPKGSFSTLEIQRTEQGDSAMYLCASSLRGSSGELFFGEGSRLTVL.

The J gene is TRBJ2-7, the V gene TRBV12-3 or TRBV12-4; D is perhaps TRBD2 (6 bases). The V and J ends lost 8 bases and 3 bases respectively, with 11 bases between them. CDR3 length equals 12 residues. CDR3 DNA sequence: TGTGCCAGCGCGCACGGGAGCTACGAGCAGTACTTC. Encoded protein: CASAHGSYEQYF.